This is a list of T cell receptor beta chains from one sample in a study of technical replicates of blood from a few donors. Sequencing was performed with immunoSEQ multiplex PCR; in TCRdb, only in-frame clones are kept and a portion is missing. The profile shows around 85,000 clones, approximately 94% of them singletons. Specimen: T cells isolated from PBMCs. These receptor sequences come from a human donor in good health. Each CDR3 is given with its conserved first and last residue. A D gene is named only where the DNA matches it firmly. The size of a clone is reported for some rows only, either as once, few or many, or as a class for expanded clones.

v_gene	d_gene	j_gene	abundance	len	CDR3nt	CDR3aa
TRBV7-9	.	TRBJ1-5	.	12	TGTGCCAGCAGCTCGGGAGATCAGCCCCAGCATTTT	CASSSGDQPQHF
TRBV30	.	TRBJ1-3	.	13	TGTGCCTGCAGTTTCTCTACTGGAAACACCATATATTTT	CACSFSTGNTIYF
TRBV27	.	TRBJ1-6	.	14	TGTGCCAGCAGTTTTCGGTTGCGTAATTCACCCCTCCACTTT	CASSFRLRNSPLHF
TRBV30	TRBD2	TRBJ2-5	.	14	TGTGCCTGGAATTTAGCGGGGGGGCAAGAGACCCAGTACTTC	CAWNLAGGQETQYF
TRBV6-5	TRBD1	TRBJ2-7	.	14	TGTGCCAGCAGGACAGGGGGGACAGACTACGAGCAGTACTTC	CASRTGGTDYEQYF
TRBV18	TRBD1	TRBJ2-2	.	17	TGTGCCAGCTCACCACCGAGCCAGGGGGCTGGGGCCGGGGAGCTGTTTTTT	CASSPPSQGAGAGELFF
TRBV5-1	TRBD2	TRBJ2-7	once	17	TGCGCCAGCAGCTTGTTTCCAGGACTAGCGGGGGCCTACGAGCAGTACTTC	CASSLFPGLAGAYEQYF
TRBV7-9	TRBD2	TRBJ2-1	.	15	TGTGCCAGCAGCTCCCGGGCTAGCGGGCTCTATGAGCAGTTCTTC	CASSSRASGLYEQFF
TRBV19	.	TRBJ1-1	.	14	TGTGCCAGTAGTATGCTGGGGCAGAAGATTGAAGCTTTCTTT	CASSMLGQKIEAFF
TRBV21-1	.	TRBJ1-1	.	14	TGTGCCAGACCCATCCCGGGGGGCGGACCTGAAGCTTTCTTT	CARPIPGGGPEAFF
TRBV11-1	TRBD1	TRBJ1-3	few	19	TGTGCCAGCAGCTTCGGGTCTAACGACAGGGGAGGCACTGGAAACACCATATATTTT	CASSFGSNDRGGTGNTIYF
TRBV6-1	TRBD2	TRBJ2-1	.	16	TGTGCCAGCAGCGAAAGGACTAGCGGGGGGGCATATGAGCAGTTCTTC	CASSERTSGGAYEQFF
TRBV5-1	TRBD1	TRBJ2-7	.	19	TGCGCCAGCAGCACAGGAGTGACTAGTTGGTCAGGGGGCACCTACGAGCAGTACTTC	CASSTGVTSWSGGTYEQYF
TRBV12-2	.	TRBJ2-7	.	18	TGTGCAAGTCGCCCTAGGCAGGACAGGGCCCATCGCTCCTACGAGCAGTACTTC	CASRPRQDRAHRSYEQYF
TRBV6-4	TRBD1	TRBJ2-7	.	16	TGTGCCAGCAGTGCAGGGACAGGGGCTATCACCTACGAGCAGTACTTC	CASSAGTGAITYEQYF
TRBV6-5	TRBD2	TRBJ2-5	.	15	TGTGCCAGCAGTTACTCGAGCGGGGGCTCGGGGACCCAGTACTTC	CASSYSSGGSGTQYF
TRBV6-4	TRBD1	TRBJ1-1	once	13	TGTGCCAGCAGTGAGATACAGGGGACTGAAGCTTTCTTT	CASSEIQGTEAFF
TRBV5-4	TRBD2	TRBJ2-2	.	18	TGTGCCAGCAGCTTGGGGGGGACTAGCGGGATAATCACCGGGGAGCTGTTTTTT	CASSLGGTSGIITGELFF
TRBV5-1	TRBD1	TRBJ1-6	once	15	TGCGCCAGCTCGGGACAGGGCGCAGGGGGATCACCCCTCCACTTT	CASSGQGAGGSPLHF
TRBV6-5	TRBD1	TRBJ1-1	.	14	TGTGCCAGCAGTTACTGGACAGGGGGCACTGAAGCTTTCTTT	CASSYWTGGTEAFF
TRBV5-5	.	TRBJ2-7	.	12	TGTGCCAGCAGCTTGGCAACCTACGAGCAGTACTTC	CASSLATYEQYF
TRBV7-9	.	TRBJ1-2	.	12	TGTGCCAGCAGCTTCGGGGGGATTGGCTACACCTTC	CASSFGGIGYTF
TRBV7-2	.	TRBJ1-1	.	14	TGTGCCAGCAGCACCCGACAGTCTAACACTGAAGCTTTCTTT	CASSTRQSNTEAFF
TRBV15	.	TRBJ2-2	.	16	TGTGCCACCAGGAGCTCTACAGATCATGTCACCGGGGAGCTGTTTTTT	CATRSSTDHVTGELFF